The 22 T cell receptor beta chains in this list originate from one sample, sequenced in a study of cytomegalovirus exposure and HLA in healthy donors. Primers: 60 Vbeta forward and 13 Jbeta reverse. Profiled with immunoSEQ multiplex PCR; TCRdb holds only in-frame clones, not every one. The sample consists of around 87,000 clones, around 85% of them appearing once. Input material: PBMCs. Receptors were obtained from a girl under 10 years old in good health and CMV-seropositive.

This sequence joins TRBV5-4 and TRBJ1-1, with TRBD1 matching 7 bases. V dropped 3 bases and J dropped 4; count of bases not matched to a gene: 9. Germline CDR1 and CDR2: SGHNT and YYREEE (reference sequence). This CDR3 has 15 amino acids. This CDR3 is CASSWGPTGVTEAFF. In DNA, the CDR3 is TGTGCCAGCAGCTGGGGACCAACAGGGGTCACTGAAGCTTTCTTT.

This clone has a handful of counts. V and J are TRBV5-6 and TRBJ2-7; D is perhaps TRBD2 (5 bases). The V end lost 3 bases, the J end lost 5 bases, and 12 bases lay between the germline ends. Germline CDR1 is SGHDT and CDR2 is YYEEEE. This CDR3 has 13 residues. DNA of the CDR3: TGTGCCAGCAGCTACACTAGGTTTCACGAGCAGTACTTC. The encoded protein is CASSYTRFHEQYF. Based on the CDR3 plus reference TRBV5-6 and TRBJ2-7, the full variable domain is DAGVTQSPTHLIKTRGQQVTLRCSPKSGHDTVSWYQQALGQGPQFIFQYYEEEERQRGNFPDRFSGHQFPNYSSELNVNALLLGDSALYLCASSYTRFHEQYFGPGTRLTVT.

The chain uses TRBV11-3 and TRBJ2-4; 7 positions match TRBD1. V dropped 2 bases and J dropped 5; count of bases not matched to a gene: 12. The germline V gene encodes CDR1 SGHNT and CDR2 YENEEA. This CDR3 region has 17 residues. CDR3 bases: TGTGCCAGCAGCTTATCCCTTTATGACAGGGCCCAAAACATTCAGTACTTC. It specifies CASSLSLYDRAQNIQYF.

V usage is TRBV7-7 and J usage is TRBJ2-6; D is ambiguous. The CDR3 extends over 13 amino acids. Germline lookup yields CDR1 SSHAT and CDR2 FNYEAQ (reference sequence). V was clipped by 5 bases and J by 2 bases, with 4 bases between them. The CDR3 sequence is CASSTAGANVLTF. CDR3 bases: TGTGCCAGCAGCACAGCTGGGGCCAACGTCCTGACTTTC.

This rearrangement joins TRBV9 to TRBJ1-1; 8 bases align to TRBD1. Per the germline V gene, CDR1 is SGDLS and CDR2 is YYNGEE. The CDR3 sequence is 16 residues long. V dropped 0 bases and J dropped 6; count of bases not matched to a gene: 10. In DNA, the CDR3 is TGTGCCAGCAGCGTAGGGGGGACAGGTCCAATCGCTGAAGCTTTCTTT. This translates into CASSVGGTGPIAEAFF.

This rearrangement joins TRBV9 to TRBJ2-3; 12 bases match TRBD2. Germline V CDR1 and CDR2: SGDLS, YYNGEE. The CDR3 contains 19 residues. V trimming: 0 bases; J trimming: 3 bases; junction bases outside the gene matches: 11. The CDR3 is CASSVGLAGGPGRTDTQYF. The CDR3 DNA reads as TGTGCCAGCAGCGTAGGGCTAGCGGGAGGGCCGGGTAGGACAGATACGCAGTATTTT. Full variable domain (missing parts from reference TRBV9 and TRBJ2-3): DSGVTQTPKHLITATGQRVTLRCSPRSGDLSVYWYQQSLDQGLQFLIQYYNGEERAKGNILERFSAQQFPDLHSELNLSSLELGDSALYFCASSVGLAGGPGRTDTQYFGPGTRLTVL.

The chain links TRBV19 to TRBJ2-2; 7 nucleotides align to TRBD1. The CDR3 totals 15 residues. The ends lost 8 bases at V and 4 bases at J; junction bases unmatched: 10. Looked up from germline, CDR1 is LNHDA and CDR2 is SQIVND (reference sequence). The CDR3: CASSPTGSSTGELFF. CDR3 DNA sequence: TGTGCCAGTTCGCCGACAGGGAGTAGCACCGGGGAGCTGTTTTTT. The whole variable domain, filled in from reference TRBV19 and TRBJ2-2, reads DGGITQSPKYLFRKEGQNVTLSCEQNLNHDAMYWYRQDPGQGLRLIYYSQIVNDFQKGDIAEGYSVSREKKESFPLTVTSAQKNPTAFYLCASSPTGSSTGELFFGEGSRLTVL.

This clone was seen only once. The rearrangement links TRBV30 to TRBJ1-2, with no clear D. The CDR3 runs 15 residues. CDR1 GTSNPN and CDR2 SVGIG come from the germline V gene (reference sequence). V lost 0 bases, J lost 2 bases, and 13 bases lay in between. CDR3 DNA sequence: TGTGCCTGGAGTGTGACTTTAATCACGAACTATGGCTACACCTTC. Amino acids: CAWSVTLITNYGYTF. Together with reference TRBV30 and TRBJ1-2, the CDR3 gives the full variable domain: SQTIHQWPATLVQPVGSPLSLECTVEGTSNPNLYWYRQAAGRGLQLLFYSVGIGQISSEVPQNLSASRPQDRQFILSSKKLLLSDSGFYLCAWSVTLITNYGYTFGSGTRLTVV.

The CDR3 sequence: CASSSTSIYTEAFF. CDR3 bases: TGCGCCAGCAGCTCGACATCGATTTACACTGAAGCTTTCTTT. The chain recombines TRBV5-1 with TRBJ1-1; D call uncertain. Deletions cut 3 bases from V and 3 bases from J, with 12 bases between. The CDR3 has 14 residues. CDR1 SGHRS and CDR2 YFSETQ come from the germline V gene.

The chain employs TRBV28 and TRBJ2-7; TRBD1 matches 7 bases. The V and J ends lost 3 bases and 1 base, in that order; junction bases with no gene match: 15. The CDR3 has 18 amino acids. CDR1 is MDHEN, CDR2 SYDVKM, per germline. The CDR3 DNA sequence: TGTGCCAGCAGTTTGGGGCCCGGGACAGAAAAAATTTCCTACGAGCAGTACTTC. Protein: CASSLGPGTEKISYEQYF.

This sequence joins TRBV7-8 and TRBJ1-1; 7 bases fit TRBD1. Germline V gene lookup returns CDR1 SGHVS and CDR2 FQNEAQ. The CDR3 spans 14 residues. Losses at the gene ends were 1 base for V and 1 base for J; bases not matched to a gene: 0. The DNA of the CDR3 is TGTGCCAGCAGCTTAGACAGGGGGAACACTGAAGCTTTCTTT. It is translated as CASSLDRGNTEAFF.

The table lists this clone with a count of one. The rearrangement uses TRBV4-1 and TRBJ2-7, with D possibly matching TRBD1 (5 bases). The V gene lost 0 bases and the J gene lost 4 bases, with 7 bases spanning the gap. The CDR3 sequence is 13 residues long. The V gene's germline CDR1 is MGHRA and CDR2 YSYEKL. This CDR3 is CASSQERGYEQYF. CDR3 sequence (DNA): TGCGCCAGCAGCCAAGAAAGGGGATACGAGCAGTACTTC.

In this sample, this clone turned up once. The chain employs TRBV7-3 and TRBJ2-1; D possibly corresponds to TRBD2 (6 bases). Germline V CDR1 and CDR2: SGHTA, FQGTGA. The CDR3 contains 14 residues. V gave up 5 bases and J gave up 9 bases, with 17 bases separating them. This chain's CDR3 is CASSHPRVGGEQFF. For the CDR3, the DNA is TGTGCCAGCAGCCACCCCAGGGTGGGGGGTGAGCAGTTCTTC. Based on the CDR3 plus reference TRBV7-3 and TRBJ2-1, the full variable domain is GAGVSQTPSNKVTEKGKYVELRCDPISGHTALYWYRQSLGQGPEFLIYFQGTGAADDSGLPNDRFFAVRPEGSVSTLKIQRTERGDSAVYLCASSHPRVGGEQFFGPGTRLTVL.

Written as DNA, the CDR3 is TGTGCCAGCTCGCGGGACTGGGGGTCGGAGCAGTACTTC. Protein: CASSRDWGSEQYF. The chain is built from TRBV18 and TRBJ2-7; D may be TRBD2 (6 bases). The CDR3 is 13 amino acids. Germline CDR1 reads KGHSH; CDR2 reads LQKENI. V was shortened by 6 bases and J by 7 bases, with 16 bases between the two germline ends.

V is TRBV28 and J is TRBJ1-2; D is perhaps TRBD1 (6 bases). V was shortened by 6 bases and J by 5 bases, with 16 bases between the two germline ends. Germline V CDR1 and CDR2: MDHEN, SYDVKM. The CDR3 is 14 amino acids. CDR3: CASSRPHTGYGYTF. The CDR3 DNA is TGTGCCAGCAGCCGACCTCACACAGGGTATGGCTACACCTTC.

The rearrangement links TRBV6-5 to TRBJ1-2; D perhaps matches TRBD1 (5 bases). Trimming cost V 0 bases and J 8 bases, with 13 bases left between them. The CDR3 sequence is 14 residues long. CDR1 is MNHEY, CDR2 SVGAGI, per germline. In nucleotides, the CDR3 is TGTGCCAGCAGTTACTCACTAACAGGCCCCGGCTACACCTTC. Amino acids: CASSYSLTGPGYTF.

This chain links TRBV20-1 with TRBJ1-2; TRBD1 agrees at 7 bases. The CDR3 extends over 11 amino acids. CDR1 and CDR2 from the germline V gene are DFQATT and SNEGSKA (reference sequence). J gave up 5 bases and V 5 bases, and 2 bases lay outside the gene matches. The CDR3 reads CSAVQGYGYTF. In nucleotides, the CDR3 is TGCAGTGCTGTACAGGGGTATGGCTACACCTTC.

The CDR3 DNA reads as TGTGCCACCAGCAGAGTGCGGGAGGGGGCCTACAATGAGCAGTTCTTC. Translating it yields CATSRVREGAYNEQFF. V gene TRBV15 combines with J gene TRBJ2-1, with 9 bases fitting TRBD2. The V gene end was trimmed by 1 base and the J gene end by 2 bases; junction bases not matched to a gene: 3. Germline V gene data show CDR1 as LNHNV and CDR2 as YYDKDF (reference sequence). This CDR3 comprises 16 residues.

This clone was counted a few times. The CDR3 protein is CASSQDGALNTEAFF. CDR3 DNA: TGTGCCAGCAGCCAAGATGGAGCCTTGAACACTGAAGCTTTCTTT. The chain recombines TRBV4-2 with TRBJ1-1, with D unresolved. With 0 bases removed from V and 0 bases from J, the gap between germline ends came to 8 bases. Germline CDR1 LGHNA, CDR2 YNFKEQ. The CDR3 sequence is 15 residues long.

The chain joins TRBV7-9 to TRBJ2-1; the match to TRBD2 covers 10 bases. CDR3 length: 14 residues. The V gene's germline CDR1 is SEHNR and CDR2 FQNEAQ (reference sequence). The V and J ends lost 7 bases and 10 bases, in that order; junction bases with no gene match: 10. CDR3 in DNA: TGTGCCAGCATCTTGAGCGGGAGGGCCGGGGAGCAGTTCTTC. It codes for CASILSGRAGEQFF. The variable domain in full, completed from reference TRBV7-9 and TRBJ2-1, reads DTGVSQNPRHKITKRGQNVTFRCDPISEHNRLYWYRQTLGQGPEFLTYFQNEAQLEKSRLLSDRFSAERPKGSFSTLEIQRTEQGDSAMYLCASILSGRAGEQFFGPGTRLTVL.

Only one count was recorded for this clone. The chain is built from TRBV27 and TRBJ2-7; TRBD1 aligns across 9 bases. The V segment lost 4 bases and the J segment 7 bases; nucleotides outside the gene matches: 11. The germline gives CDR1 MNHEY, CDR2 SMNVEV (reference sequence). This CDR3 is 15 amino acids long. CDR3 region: CASSSSPQTGGEQYF. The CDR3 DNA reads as TGTGCCAGCAGTTCCTCCCCTCAGACAGGGGGAGAGCAGTACTTC.

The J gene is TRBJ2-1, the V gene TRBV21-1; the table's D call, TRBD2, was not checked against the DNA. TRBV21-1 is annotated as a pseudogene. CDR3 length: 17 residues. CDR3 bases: TGTGCCAGCAGCAAGGTAGCGAGCGGGAGGGCCGCTCGAGAGCAGTTCTTC. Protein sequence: CASSKVASGRAAREQFF.